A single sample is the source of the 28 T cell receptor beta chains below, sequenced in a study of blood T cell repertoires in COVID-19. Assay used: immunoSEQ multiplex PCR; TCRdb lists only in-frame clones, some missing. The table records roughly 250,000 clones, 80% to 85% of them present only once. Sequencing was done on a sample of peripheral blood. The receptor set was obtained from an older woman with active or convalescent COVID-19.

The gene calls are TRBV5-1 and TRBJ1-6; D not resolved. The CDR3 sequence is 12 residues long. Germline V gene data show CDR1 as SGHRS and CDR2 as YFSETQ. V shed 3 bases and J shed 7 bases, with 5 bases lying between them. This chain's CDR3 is CASSSGNSPLHF. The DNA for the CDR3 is TGCGCCAGCAGCTCCGGGAATTCACCCCTCCACTTT.

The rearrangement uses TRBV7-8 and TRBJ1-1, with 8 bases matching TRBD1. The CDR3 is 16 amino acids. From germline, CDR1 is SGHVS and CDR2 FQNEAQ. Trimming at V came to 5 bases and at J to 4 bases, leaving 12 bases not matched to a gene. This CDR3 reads CASSGGQGRPGTEAFF. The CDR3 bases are TGTGCCAGCAGCGGCGGACAGGGACGGCCCGGCACTGAAGCTTTCTTT.

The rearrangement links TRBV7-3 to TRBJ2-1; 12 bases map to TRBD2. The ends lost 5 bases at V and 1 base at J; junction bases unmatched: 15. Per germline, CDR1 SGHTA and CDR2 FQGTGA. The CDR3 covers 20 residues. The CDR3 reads CASSPKGASGGAGSYNEQFF. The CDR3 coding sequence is TGTGCCAGCAGCCCCAAAGGGGCTAGCGGGGGGGCCGGATCCTACAATGAGCAGTTCTTC.

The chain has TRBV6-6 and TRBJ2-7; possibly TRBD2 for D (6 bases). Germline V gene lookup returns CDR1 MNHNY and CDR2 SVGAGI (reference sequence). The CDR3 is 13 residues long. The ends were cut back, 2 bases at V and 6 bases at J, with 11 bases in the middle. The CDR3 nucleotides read TGTGCCAGCAGTTACACGGGGGTTGGCGAGCAGTACTTC. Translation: CASSYTGVGEQYF.

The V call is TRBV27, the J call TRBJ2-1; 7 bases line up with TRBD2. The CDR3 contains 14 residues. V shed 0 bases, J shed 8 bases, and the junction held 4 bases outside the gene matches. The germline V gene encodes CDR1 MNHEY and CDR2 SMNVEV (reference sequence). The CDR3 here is CASSLSWTRDEQFF. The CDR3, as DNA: TGTGCCAGCAGTTTATCGTGGACTAGGGATGAGCAGTTCTTC.

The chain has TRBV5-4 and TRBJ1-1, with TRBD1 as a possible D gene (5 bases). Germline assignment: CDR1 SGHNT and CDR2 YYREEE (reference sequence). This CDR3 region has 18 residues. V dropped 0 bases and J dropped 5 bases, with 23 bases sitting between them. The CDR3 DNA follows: TGTGCCAGCAGCTTGGACCCCCTACGCGGGGGAGTTGGGACTGAAGCTTTCTTT. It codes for CASSLDPLRGGVGTEAFF.

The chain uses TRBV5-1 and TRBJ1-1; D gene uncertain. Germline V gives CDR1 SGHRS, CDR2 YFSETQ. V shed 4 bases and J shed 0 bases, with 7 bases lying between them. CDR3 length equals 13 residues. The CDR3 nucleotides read TGCGCCAGCAGCCGGGAATTGAACACTGAAGCTTTCTTT. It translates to CASSRELNTEAFF.

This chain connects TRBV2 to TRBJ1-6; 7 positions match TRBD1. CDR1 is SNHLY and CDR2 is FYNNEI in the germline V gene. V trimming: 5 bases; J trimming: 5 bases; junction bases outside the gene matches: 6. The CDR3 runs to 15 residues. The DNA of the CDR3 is TGTGCCAGCAGTCCGGACAGGAACAATAATTCACCCCTCCACTTT. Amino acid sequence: CASSPDRNNNSPLHF.

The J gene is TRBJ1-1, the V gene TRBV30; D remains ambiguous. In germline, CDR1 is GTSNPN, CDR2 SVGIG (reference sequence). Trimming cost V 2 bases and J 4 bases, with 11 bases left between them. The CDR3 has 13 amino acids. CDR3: CAWSLGLSTEAFF. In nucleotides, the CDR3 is TGTGCCTGGAGTCTCGGTTTGAGCACTGAAGCTTTCTTT.

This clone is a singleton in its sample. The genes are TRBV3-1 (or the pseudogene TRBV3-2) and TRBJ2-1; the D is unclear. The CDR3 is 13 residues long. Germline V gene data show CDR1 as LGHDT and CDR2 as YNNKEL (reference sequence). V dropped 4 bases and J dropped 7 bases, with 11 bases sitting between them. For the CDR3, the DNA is TGTGCCAGCAGCCTTATGCTCGGGAATGAGCAGTTCTTC. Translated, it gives CASSLMLGNEQFF.

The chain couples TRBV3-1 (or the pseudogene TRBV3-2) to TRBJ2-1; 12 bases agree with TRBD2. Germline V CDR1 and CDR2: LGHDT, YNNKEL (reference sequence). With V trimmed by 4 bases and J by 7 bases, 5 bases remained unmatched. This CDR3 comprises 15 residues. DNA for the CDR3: TGTGCCAGCAGCCTGCTAGCGGGGGGGCAGAATGAGCAGTTCTTC. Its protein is CASSLLAGGQNEQFF.

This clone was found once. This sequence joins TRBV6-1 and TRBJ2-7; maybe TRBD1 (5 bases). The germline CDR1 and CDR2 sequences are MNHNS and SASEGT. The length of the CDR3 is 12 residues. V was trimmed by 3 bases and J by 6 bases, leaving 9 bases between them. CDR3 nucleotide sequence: TGTGCCAGCAGTGAGCAGGGAATCGAGCAGTACTTC. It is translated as CASSEQGIEQYF.

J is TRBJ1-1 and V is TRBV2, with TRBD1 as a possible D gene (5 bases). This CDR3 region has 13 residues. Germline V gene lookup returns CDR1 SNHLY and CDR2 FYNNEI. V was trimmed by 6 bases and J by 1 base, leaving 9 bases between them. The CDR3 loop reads CASRTRENTEAFF. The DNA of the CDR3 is TGTGCCAGCAGGACCAGGGAGAACACTGAAGCTTTCTTT.

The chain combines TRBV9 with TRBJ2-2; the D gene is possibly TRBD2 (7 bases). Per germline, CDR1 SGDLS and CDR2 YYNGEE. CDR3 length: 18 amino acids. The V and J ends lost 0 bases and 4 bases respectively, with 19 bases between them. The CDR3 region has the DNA TGTGCCAGCAGCGTAGCTAAGAGGGGGGGCCTTGGCACCGGGGAGCTGTTTTTT. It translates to CASSVAKRGGLGTGELFF. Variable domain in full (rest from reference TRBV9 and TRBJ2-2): DSGVTQTPKHLITATGQRVTLRCSPRSGDLSVYWYQQSLDQGLQFLIQYYNGEERAKGNILERFSAQQFPDLHSELNLSSLELGDSALYFCASSVAKRGGLGTGELFFGEGSRLTVL.

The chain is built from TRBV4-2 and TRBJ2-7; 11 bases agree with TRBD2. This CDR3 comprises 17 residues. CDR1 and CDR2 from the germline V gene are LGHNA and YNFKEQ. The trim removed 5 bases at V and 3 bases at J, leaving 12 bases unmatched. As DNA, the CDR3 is TGTGCCAGCAGCGAGTCCCTAACTAGCGGGGGATACTACGAGCAGTACTTC. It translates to CASSESLTSGGYYEQYF.

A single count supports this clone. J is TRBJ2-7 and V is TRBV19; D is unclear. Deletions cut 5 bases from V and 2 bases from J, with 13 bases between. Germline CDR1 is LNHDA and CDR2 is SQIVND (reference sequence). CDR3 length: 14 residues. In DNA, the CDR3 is TGTGCCAGTAGTCTTCGACACAAAACCTACGAGCAGTACTTC. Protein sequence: CASSLRHKTYEQYF.

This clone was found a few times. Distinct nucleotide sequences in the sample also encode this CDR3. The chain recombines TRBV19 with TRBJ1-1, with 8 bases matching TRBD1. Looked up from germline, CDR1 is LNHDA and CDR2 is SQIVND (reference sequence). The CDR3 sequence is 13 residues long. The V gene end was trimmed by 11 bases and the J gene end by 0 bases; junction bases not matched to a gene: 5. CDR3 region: CASRTGMNTEAFF. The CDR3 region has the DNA TGTGCCTCAAGGACAGGGATGAACACTGAAGCTTTCTTT.

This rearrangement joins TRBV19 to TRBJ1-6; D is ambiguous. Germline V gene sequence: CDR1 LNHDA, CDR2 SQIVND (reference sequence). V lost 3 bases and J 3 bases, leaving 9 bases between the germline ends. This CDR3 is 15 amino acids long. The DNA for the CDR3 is TGTGCCAGTAGTATGGGCAGTAACTATAATTCACCCCTCCACTTT. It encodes CASSMGSNYNSPLHF.

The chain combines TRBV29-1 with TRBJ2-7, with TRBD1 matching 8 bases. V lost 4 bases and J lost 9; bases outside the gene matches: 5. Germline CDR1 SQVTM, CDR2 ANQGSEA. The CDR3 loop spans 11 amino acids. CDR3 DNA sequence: TGCAGCGTTGTACTACAGGGGGGGCAGTACTTC. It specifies CSVVLQGGQYF.

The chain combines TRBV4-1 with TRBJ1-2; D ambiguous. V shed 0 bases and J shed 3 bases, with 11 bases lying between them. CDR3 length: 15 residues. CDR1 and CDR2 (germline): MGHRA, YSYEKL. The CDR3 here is CASSQDHRGYYGYTF. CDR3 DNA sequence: TGCGCCAGCAGCCAAGATCATCGGGGTTACTATGGCTACACCTTC.

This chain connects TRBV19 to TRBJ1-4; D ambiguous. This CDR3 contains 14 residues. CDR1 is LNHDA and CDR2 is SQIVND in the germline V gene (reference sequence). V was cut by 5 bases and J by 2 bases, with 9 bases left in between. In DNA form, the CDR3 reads TGTGCCAGTAGTCCGGTGTCCACTAATGAAAAACTGTTTTTT. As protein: CASSPVSTNEKLFF.

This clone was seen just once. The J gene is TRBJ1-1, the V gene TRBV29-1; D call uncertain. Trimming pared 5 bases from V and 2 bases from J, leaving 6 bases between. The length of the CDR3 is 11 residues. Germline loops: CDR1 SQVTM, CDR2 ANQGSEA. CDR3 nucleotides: TGCAGCGTTACAGATAACACTGAAGCTTTCTTT. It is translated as CSVTDNTEAFF. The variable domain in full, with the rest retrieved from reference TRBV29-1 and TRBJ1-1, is SAVISQKPSRDICQRGTSLTIQCQVDSQVTMMFWYRQQPGQSLTLIATANQGSEATYESGFVIDKFPISRPNLTFSTLTVSNMSPEDSSIYLCSVTDNTEAFFGQGTRLTVV.

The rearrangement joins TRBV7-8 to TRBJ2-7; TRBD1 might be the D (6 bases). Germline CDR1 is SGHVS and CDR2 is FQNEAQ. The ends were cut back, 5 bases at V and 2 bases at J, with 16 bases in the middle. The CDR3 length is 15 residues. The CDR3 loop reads CASSRTRDITYEQYF. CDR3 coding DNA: TGTGCCAGCAGCAGAACAAGGGACATAACCTACGAGCAGTACTTC.

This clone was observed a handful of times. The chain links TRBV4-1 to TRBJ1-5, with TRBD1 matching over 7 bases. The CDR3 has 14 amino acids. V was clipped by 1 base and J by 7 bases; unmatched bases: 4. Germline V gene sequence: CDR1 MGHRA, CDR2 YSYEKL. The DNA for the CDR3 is TGCGCCAGCAGCCAAGGACAGGGTATCCAGCCCCAGCATTTT. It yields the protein CASSQGQGIQPQHF.

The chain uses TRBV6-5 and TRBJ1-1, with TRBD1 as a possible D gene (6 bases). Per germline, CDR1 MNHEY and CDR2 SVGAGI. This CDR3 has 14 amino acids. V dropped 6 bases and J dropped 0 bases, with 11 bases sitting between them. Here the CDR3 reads CASSLDRMNTEAFF. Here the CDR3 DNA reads TGTGCCAGCAGCCTGGACAGAATGAACACTGAAGCTTTCTTT.

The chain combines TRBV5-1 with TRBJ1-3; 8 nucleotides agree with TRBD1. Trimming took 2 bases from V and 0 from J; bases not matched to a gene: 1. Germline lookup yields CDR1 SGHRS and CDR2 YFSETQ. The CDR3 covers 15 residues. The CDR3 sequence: CASSLTGGSGNTIYF. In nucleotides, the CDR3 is TGCGCCAGCAGCTTAACAGGGGGCTCTGGAAACACCATATATTTT.

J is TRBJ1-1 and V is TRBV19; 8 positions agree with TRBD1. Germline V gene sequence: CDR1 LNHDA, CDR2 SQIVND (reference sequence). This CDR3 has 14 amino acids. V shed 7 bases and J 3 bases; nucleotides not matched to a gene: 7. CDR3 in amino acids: CASIYGDRYTEAFF. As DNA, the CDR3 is TGTGCCAGTATCTATGGGGACAGGTACACTGAAGCTTTCTTT.

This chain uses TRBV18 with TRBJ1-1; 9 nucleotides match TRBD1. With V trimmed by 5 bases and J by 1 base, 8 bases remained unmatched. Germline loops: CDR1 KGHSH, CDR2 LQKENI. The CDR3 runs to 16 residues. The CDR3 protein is CASSSGQGRRNTEAFF. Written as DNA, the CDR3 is TGTGCCAGCTCATCGGGACAGGGAAGGAGGAACACTGAAGCTTTCTTT.